The 14 T cell receptor beta chains below come from one sample, sequenced in a study of vaccination and CD4 T cells after COVID-19. Specified treatment: roughly nine-day PBMC culture with coronavirus spike peptide pools or control peptides (ViraFEST assay). Gathering of the CD4+ T cells, from the unexposed donor, took place before the COVID-19 pandemic (2011-2018). Oncomine TCR Beta short-read sequencing was applied to DNA from cultured CD4+ T cells. Each CDR3 protein is one row after TCRdb ran MiXCR on the PCR reads. Of approximately 7,600 distinct CDR3 sequences detected, 40% to 50% appear once; the ten largest clones hold roughly 17%. These receptors have no identified antigens. The sample consisted of CD4+ T cells from blood, cultured in vitro. The source of these receptors is a human donor in good health.

V gene TRBV7-6 combines with J gene TRBJ1-3, with a possible D match to TRBD1 (6 bases). Germline V gene sequence: CDR1 SGHVS, CDR2 FNYEAQ. V shed 1 base and J shed 3 bases, with 16 bases lying between them. This CDR3 is built from 17 residues. The CDR3: CASSLGRRGARGNTIYF. The CDR3 bases are TGTGCCAGCAGCTTAGGTCGTCGGGGGGCGCGTGGAAACACCATATATTTT. The full variable domain, rest sourced from reference TRBV7-6 and TRBJ1-3, is GAGVSQSPRYKVTKRGQDVALRCDPISGHVSLYWYRQALGQGPEFLTYFNYEAQQDKSGLPNDRFSAERPEGSISTLTIQRTEQRDSAMYRCASSLGRRGARGNTIYFGEGSWLTVV.

The chain is built from TRBV5-1 and TRBJ2-3; D may match TRBD1 or TRBD2 (5 bases each). This CDR3 region has 17 residues. Germline lookup yields CDR1 SGHRS and CDR2 YFSETQ. Trimming left V 0 bases short and J 1 base short, with 15 bases between. The CDR3 DNA is TGCGCCAGCAGCTTGGGGGGGACGCAGAGTCGCACAGATACGCAGTATTTT. Its translation is CASSLGGTQSRTDTQYF.

This sequence joins TRBV15 and TRBJ2-7, with 7 bases lining up with TRBD1. The CDR3 covers 14 residues. The junction had 6 bases not matched to a gene; V was cut back by 1 base and J by 6 bases. Germline V gives CDR1 LNHNV, CDR2 YYDKDF (reference sequence). The CDR3 sequence: CATSRGSTGVEQYF. In nucleotides, the CDR3 is TGTGCCACCAGCAGAGGGTCCACAGGGGTCGAGCAGTACTTC.

This clonotype was observed a handful of times. V is TRBV30 and J is TRBJ1-2; D gene uncertain. Per germline, CDR1 GTSNPN and CDR2 SVGIG (reference sequence). V was pared by 4 bases and J by 2 bases, with 14 bases between. The CDR3 totals 14 residues. CDR3 sequence reads: CAWKAGPGNYGYTF. The DNA of the CDR3 is TGTGCCTGGAAGGCTGGGCCAGGAAACTATGGCTACACCTTC.

This clonotype came up a few times. J is TRBJ1-1 and V is TRBV19; the match to TRBD1 covers 7 bases. The trim removed 3 bases at V and 1 base at J, leaving 8 bases unmatched. Per germline, CDR1 LNHDA and CDR2 SQIVND (reference sequence). The CDR3 extends over 16 amino acids. The CDR3 loop is CASSIGSGQSNTEAFF. The CDR3 DNA follows: TGTGCCAGTAGTATTGGCTCGGGACAGTCGAACACTGAAGCTTTCTTT.

This chain connects TRBV4-1 to TRBJ2-3; D gene ambiguous. Germline V gives CDR1 MGHRA, CDR2 YSYEKL. Trimming stripped 4 bases from V and 0 bases from J, with 11 bases between. The CDR3 is made up of 15 amino acids. CDR3 in amino acids: CASSPQKSSTDTQYF. DNA for the CDR3: TGCGCCAGCAGCCCTCAGAAATCTAGCACAGATACGCAGTATTTT.

V is TRBV27 and J is TRBJ2-3, with 7 nucleotides matching TRBD1. Germline values: CDR1 MNHEY, CDR2 SMNVEV (reference sequence). The V segment lost 7 bases and the J segment 3 bases; nucleotides outside the gene matches: 10. The length of the CDR3 is 15 residues. CDR3 in DNA: TGTGCCAGCATCGGCCGGGCAGGGGGAACAGATACGCAGTATTTT. This codes for CASIGRAGGTDTQYF.

The chain employs TRBV20-1 and TRBJ2-2; D remains ambiguous. Between the trimmed V and J ends, which lost 3 bases and 5 bases, there was a span of 13 bases. The germline CDR1 and CDR2 sequences are DFQATT and SNEGSKA (reference sequence). This CDR3 contains 14 residues. CDR3 nucleotides: TGCAGTGCTAGTACCCTACACGAGACCGGGGAGCTGTTTTTT. It is translated as CSASTLHETGELFF.

This clonotype was observed a few times. The chain employs TRBV7-9 and TRBJ1-1; 7 bases are a match to TRBD1. This CDR3 is built from 14 residues. J lost 4 bases, V lost 7 bases, and 9 bases had no gene match. In germline, CDR1 is SEHNR, CDR2 FQNEAQ (reference sequence). CDR3 sequence (DNA): TGTGCCAGCACCACGGTTGCAGGGGGCACTGAAGCTTTCTTT. Protein sequence: CASTTVAGGTEAFF.

The chain employs TRBV7-2 and TRBJ1-5; 7 nucleotides match TRBD1. The V and J ends lost 5 bases and 4 bases, in that order; junction bases with no gene match: 8. CDR3 length: 15 residues. CDR1 SGHTA and CDR2 FQGNSA come from the germline V gene. CDR3 region: CASSLGDRRNQPQHF. The CDR3 nucleotides read TGTGCCAGCAGCCTCGGGGACAGACGAAATCAGCCCCAGCATTTT.

The chain recombines TRBV7-2 with TRBJ1-5, with D unclear. There are 18 residues in the CDR3. Germline CDR1 reads SGHTA; CDR2 reads FQGNSA. V dropped 2 bases and J dropped 0 bases, with 17 bases sitting between them. The CDR3 DNA is TGTGCCAGCAGCTTATTCCCTGCAGTAGGGTATAGCAATCAGCCCCAGCATTTT. It codes for CASSLFPAVGYSNQPQHF.

The chain links TRBV7-9 to TRBJ1-2; D ambiguous. V lost 4 bases and J lost 0, with 18 bases in between. Germline CDR1 and CDR2: SEHNR and FQNEAQ (reference sequence). This CDR3 is 17 amino acids long. The chain's CDR3 is CASSSTRPDGANYGYTF. In nucleotides, the CDR3 is TGTGCCAGCAGCTCAACTCGCCCAGACGGAGCTAACTATGGCTACACCTTC.

The sample holds a few counts of this clonotype. This chain links TRBV19 with TRBJ2-1; TRBD1 matches 7 bases. The junction had 12 bases not matched to a gene; V was cut back by 6 bases and J by 7 bases. Germline CDR1 and CDR2: LNHDA and SQIVND (reference sequence). The CDR3 consists of 15 residues. The CDR3 bases are TGTGCCAGTAGAAGGCCGGAGCAGGGGGTTAATGAGCAGTTCTTC. Protein: CASRRPEQGVNEQFF.

This clonotype was picked up a small number of times. The chain couples TRBV20-1 to TRBJ1-2; D is unclear. Germline CDR1 reads DFQATT; CDR2 reads SNEGSKA (reference sequence). Trimming removed 0 bases from V and 0 bases from J, with 5 bases in between. The CDR3 has 13 residues. Here the CDR3 DNA reads TGCAGTGCTAGAGATATGGCTAACTATGGCTACACCTTC. Encoded protein: CSARDMANYGYTF.